A single sample gave rise to the 11 T cell receptor beta chains below, sequenced in a study of blood T cell repertoires in COVID-19. The method was immunoSEQ multiplex PCR; TCRdb's version includes in-frame clones alone and lacks a portion of them. Here the sample spans about 90,000 clones, about 87% being singletons. The sample was peripheral blood. The origin of the receptors is a human donor in a cohort sampled during active COVID-19.

This chain links TRBV9 with TRBJ1-1, with D possibly TRBD1 on 5 matching bases. Trimming stripped 3 bases from V and 2 bases from J, with 11 bases between. There are 14 residues in the CDR3. CDR1 and CDR2 (germline): SGDLS, YYNGEE. The CDR3 region is CASSAVWGNTEAFF. CDR3 DNA sequence: TGTGCCAGCAGCGCCGTGTGGGGCAACACTGAAGCTTTCTTT.

This clone has a single count. This chain joins TRBV4-1 and TRBJ2-1; D is uncertain. CDR1 is MGHRA and CDR2 is YSYEKL in the germline V gene. V dropped 3 bases and J dropped 7 bases, with 13 bases sitting between them. The CDR3 contains 14 residues. The CDR3 DNA reads as TGCGCCAGCAGCCACCCTTCTGTGCGGAATGAGCAGTTCTTC. Translation: CASSHPSVRNEQFF.

The rearrangement uses TRBV5-4 and TRBJ2-7, with TRBD1 matching over 8 bases. Germline loops: CDR1 SGHNT, CDR2 YYREEE (reference sequence). The CDR3 covers 13 residues. After removal of 4 bases from V and 4 bases from J, the junction contained 4 bases not matched to a gene. The CDR3 coding sequence is TGTGCCAGCAGCCGGGACAGGAGATACGAGCAGTACTTC. Translation: CASSRDRRYEQYF.

J is TRBJ2-2 and V is TRBV9; a possible D gene is TRBD1 (5 bases). Germline V gene lookup returns CDR1 SGDLS and CDR2 YYNGEE. The CDR3 has 13 residues. The germline V and J ends were trimmed by 2 bases and 5 bases, with 7 bases remaining between them. CDR3 in amino acids: CASSVRGTGELFF. The CDR3 bases are TGTGCCAGCAGCGTTAGGGGAACCGGGGAGCTGTTTTTT.

The V call is TRBV29-1, the J call TRBJ2-1, with 8 nucleotides matching TRBD2. The junction had 5 bases not matched to a gene; V was cut back by 6 bases and J by 7 bases. Germline V CDR1 and CDR2: SQVTM, ANQGSEA. The CDR3 consists of 12 residues. The CDR3 region is CSVRGARNEQFF. The CDR3 nucleotides read TGCAGCGTGCGGGGGGCCAGGAATGAGCAGTTCTTC.

The chain joins TRBV7-3 to TRBJ2-2; the D gene is possibly TRBD1 (6 bases). Looked up from germline, CDR1 is SGHTA and CDR2 is FQGTGA. The V and J ends lost 2 bases and 5 bases respectively, with 9 bases between them. The length of the CDR3 is 14 residues. CDR3 DNA sequence: TGTGCCAGCAGCTTATGGGGGCGGACCGGGGAGCTGTTTTTT. Its translation: CASSLWGRTGELFF. Combining the CDR3 with reference TRBV7-3 and TRBJ2-2 gives the whole variable domain GAGVSQTPSNKVTEKGKYVELRCDPISGHTALYWYRQSLGQGPEFLIYFQGTGAADDSGLPNDRFFAVRPEGSVSTLKIQRTERGDSAVYLCASSLWGRTGELFFGEGSRLTVL.

The DNA for the CDR3 is TGTGCCAGCAGTTACTCTAGGAGGGGAAACACCATATATTTT. Protein sequence: CASSYSRRGNTIYF. The chain joins TRBV6-5 to TRBJ1-3; D gene ambiguous. The CDR3 length is 14 residues. Between the trimmed V and J ends, which lost 0 bases and 4 bases, there was a span of 7 bases. Germline lookup yields CDR1 MNHEY and CDR2 SVGAGI.

This clone occurred a few times. V gene TRBV6-5 combines with J gene TRBJ1-2; 8 bases agree with TRBD1. The CDR3 contains 14 residues. J was trimmed by 6 bases and V by 6 bases; bases with no gene match: 9. Germline values: CDR1 MNHEY, CDR2 SVGAGI. The CDR3 DNA reads as TGTGCCAGCAGACAGAGGACAGGGAAAAATGGCTACACCTTC. Its protein product is CASRQRTGKNGYTF.

The CDR3 coding sequence is TGCGCCAGCAGCATCCCAGGGTCAGTGGCAGATACGCAGTATTTT. It translates to CASSIPGSVADTQYF. The chain combines TRBV5-1 with TRBJ2-3; D is possibly TRBD1 (5 bases). Trimming took off 4 bases at V and 4 bases at J, with 16 bases between the two ends. This CDR3 is 15 amino acids long. Germline V gene lookup returns CDR1 SGHRS and CDR2 YFSETQ.

The chain uses TRBV29-1 and TRBJ1-1; D possibly corresponds to TRBD1 (6 bases). Germline CDR1 is SQVTM and CDR2 is ANQGSEA. Trimming took off 4 bases at V and 0 bases at J, with 9 bases between the two ends. The CDR3 covers 13 residues. The CDR3 protein is CSVADSLNTEAFF. The CDR3 DNA reads as TGCAGCGTTGCGGACAGCTTGAACACTGAAGCTTTCTTT.

The gene calls are TRBV5-1 and TRBJ2-5; D might be TRBD2 (5 bases). The CDR3 contains 13 residues. Germline CDR1 is SGHRS and CDR2 is YFSETQ. Trimming left V 0 bases short and J 7 bases short, with 10 bases between. The CDR3, as DNA: TGCGCCAGCAGCTTGGTGGTAGAGGGGACCCAGTACTTC. Residues: CASSLVVEGTQYF.